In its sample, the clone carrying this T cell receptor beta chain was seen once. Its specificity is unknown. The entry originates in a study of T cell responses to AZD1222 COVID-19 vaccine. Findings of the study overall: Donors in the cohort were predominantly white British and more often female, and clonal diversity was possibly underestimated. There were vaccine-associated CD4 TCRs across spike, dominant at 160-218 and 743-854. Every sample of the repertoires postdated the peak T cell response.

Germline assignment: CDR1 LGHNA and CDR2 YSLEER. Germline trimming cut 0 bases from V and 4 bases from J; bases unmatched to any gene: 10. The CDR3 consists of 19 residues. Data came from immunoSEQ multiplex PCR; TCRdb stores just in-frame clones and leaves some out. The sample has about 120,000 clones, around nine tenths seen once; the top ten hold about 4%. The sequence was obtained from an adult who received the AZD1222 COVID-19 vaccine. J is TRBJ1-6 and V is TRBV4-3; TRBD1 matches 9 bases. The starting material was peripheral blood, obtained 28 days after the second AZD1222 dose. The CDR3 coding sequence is TGCGCCAGCAGCCAAGATATGGGGGACAGGGCTAATTATAATTCACCCCTCCACTTT. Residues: CASSQDMGDRANYNSPLHF.